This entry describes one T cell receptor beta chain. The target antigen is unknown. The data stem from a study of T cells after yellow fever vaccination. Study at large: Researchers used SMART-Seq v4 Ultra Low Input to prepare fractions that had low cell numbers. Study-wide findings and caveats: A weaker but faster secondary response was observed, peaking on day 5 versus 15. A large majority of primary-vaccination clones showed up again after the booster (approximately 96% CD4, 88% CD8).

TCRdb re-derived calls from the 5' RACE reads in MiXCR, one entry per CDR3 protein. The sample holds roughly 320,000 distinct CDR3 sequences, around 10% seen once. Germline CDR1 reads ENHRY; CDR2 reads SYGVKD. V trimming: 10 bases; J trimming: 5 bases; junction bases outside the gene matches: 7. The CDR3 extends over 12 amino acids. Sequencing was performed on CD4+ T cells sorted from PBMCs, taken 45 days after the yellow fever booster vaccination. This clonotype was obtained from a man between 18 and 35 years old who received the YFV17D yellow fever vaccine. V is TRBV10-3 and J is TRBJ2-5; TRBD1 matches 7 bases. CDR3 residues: CATGQPRETQYF. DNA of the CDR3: TGTGCCACGGGACAGCCCAGGGAGACCCAGTACTTC.